The 30 T cell receptor beta chains given below trace back to one sample, sequenced in a study of T cells in Graves' hyperthyroidism and ophthalmopathy. TCR beta CDR3 sequences were amplified from RNA transcripts. Researchers ran a first-round RT-PCR on the TCR CDR3 using the HTBI primer set. Each CDR3 protein gets one entry after TCRdb re-called the multiplex PCR reads with MiXCR. The sample shows roughly 570,000 distinct CDR3 sequences, 15% to 17% of them seen only once. The sample comprised blood. These receptors all come from a woman in her twenties or thirties with Graves' hyperthyroidism.

This clonotype occurred many times. J is TRBJ2-3 and V is TRBV29-1; 10 bases are shared with TRBD1. The CDR3 contains 14 residues. J lost 4 bases, V lost 4 bases, and 5 bases had no gene match. The V gene's germline CDR1 is SQVTM and CDR2 ANQGSEA. The DNA of the CDR3 is TGCAGCGTTGTGGGACAGGGGATGGCAGATACGCAGTATTTT. Amino acid sequence: CSVVGQGMADTQYF.

This clonotype appeared many times. This chain connects TRBV20-1 to TRBJ2-7, with D possibly matching TRBD2 (6 bases). Trimming took 1 base from V and 4 from J, leaving 23 bases between them. Germline-derived CDR1 and CDR2 are DFQATT and SNEGSKA (reference sequence). The CDR3 covers 17 residues. The CDR3 coding sequence is TGCAGTGCTAGAGGAGGAAAAGCGGGCCCCGGAAGGTACGAGCAGTACTTC. It translates to CSARGGKAGPGRYEQYF.

Many counts were recorded for this clonotype. V and J are TRBV12-3 or TRBV12-4 and TRBJ2-1; tentatively, D is TRBD1 (5 bases). The CDR3 has 14 residues. V lost 6 bases to trimming and J lost 5 bases, with 14 bases between them. The DNA for the CDR3 is TGTGCCAGCAGCCTCGGCAGGGTGCACAATGAGCAGTTCTTC. Its protein is CASSLGRVHNEQFF.

The chain has TRBV10-2 and TRBJ2-1; D unresolved. V was shortened by 9 bases and J by 5 bases, with 11 bases between the two germline ends. The germline CDR1 and CDR2 sequences are WSHSY and SAAADI. The CDR3 runs 12 residues. CDR3 amino acids: CASGRRDNEQFF. The CDR3 DNA is TGCGCCAGTGGAAGACGCGACAATGAGCAGTTCTTC.

This clonotype was found many times. The chain employs TRBV28 and TRBJ1-5; 8 bases map to TRBD1. Losses at the gene ends were 3 bases for V and 3 bases for J; bases not matched to a gene: 7. The CDR3 runs to 16 residues. Germline V CDR1 and CDR2: MDHEN, SYDVKM. The CDR3 DNA follows: TGTGCCAGCAGTTTGCCCAGGGGGCCCTACAATCAGCCCCAGCATTTT. Protein product: CASSLPRGPYNQPQHF.

This clonotype was counted at least ten times. The chain joins TRBV6-2 or TRBV6-3 to TRBJ1-1; 7 bases match TRBD1. Germline-derived CDR1 and CDR2 are MNHEY and SVGEGT. The CDR3 runs to 13 residues. With 3 bases clipped from V and 3 bases from J, the junction kept 1 base outside the gene matches. The DNA for the CDR3 is TGTGCCAGCAGTTATACAGGGGACACTGAAGCTTTCTTT. Translation gives CASSYTGDTEAFF.

This clonotype appeared a few times. The V call is TRBV30, the J call TRBJ2-1; no firm D call. V was trimmed by 3 bases and J by 9 bases, leaving 9 bases between them. Germline values: CDR1 GTSNPN, CDR2 SVGIG (reference sequence). The CDR3 is 11 residues long. This chain's CDR3 is CAWRHSGEQFF. The CDR3 nucleotides are TGTGCCTGGAGACACTCGGGTGAGCAGTTCTTC.

This clonotype has a count of ten or more. V gene TRBV3-1 combines with J gene TRBJ2-5, with 7 bases that match TRBD1. CDR1 is LGHDT and CDR2 is YNNKEL in the germline V gene (reference sequence). This CDR3 spans 14 amino acids. J was trimmed by 3 bases and V by 2 bases; bases with no gene match: 3. CDR3 nucleotides: TGTGCCAGCAGCCAAACCGGGACAGAAGAGACCCAGTACTTC. Residues: CASSQTGTEETQYF.

With respect to this clonotype: This may arise from a read error, as a much more abundant clone is one base away. V usage is TRBV20-1 and J usage is TRBJ2-1; D gene uncertain. Germline CDR1 is DFQATT and CDR2 is SNEGSKA (reference sequence). This CDR3 has 10 residues. The DNA of the CDR3 is TGCAATGCGACAAACAATGAGCAGTTCTTC. Encoded protein: CNATNNEQFF.

The CDR3: CASSYSVTSVYEQFF. The CDR3 nucleotides are TGTGCCAGCAGCTACTCGGTGACTAGCGTTTATGAGCAGTTCTTC. The chain has TRBV7-8 and TRBJ2-1, with 8 bases lining up with TRBD2. Per germline, CDR1 SGHVS and CDR2 FQNEAQ. The CDR3 contains 15 residues. V lost 4 bases, J lost 8 bases, and 10 bases stayed unmatched. The entire variable domain, with the rest obtained from reference TRBV7-8 and TRBJ2-1, is as follows: GAGVSQSPRYKVAKRGQDVALRCDPISGHVSLFWYQQALGQGPEFLTYFQNEAQLDKSGLPSDRFFAERPEGSVSTLKIQRTQQEDSAVYLCASSYSVTSVYEQFFGPGTRLTVL.

The chain links TRBV20-1 to TRBJ2-1, with 12 nucleotides matching TRBD2. Germline V gene lookup returns CDR1 DFQATT and CDR2 SNEGSKA (reference sequence). After removal of 2 bases from V and 7 bases from J, the junction contained 3 bases not matched to a gene. This CDR3 has 14 residues. The CDR3 protein is CSARTSGRYNEQFF. In DNA form, the CDR3 reads TGCAGTGCTAGAACTAGCGGGAGGTATAATGAGCAGTTCTTC.

This clonotype occurred a few times. This chain links TRBV10-3 with TRBJ2-1, with 10 positions matching TRBD1. CDR3 size: 14 residues. Germline V gene lookup returns CDR1 ENHRY and CDR2 SYGVKD. The ends lost 7 bases at V and 8 bases at J; junction bases unmatched: 8. The DNA of the CDR3 is TGTGCCATCAATCCGGGACAGGGGCTACATGAGCAGTTCTTC. Its protein product is CAINPGQGLHEQFF.

This clonotype was recorded many times. This rearrangement joins TRBV18 to TRBJ1-1, with D hard to call. CDR1 is KGHSH, CDR2 LQKENI, per germline. CDR3 length equals 13 residues. Trimming took 8 bases from V and 2 from J, leaving 12 bases between them. CDR3 DNA: TGTGCCAGCGGCAAGCAGGTAAACACTGAAGCTTTCTTT. Translated: CASGKQVNTEAFF.

This clonotype showed up just a few times. V and J are TRBV28 and TRBJ2-5; 7 nucleotides agree with TRBD2. Germline V lookup: CDR1 MDHEN, CDR2 SYDVKM. Trimming took 6 bases from V and 4 from J; bases not matched to a gene: 8. This CDR3 contains 14 residues. The CDR3 DNA follows: TGTGCCAGCAGCAGAGGACTAGTACGAGAGACCCAGTACTTC. Amino acids: CASSRGLVRETQYF.

This clonotype has at least ten counts. The J gene is TRBJ2-5, the V gene TRBV5-6; D assignment may be TRBD1 or TRBD2 (5 bases each). Germline lookup yields CDR1 SGHDT and CDR2 YYEEEE. This CDR3 comprises 17 residues. V was shortened by 4 bases and J by 1 base, with 20 bases between the two germline ends. The chain's CDR3 is CASSLRVGPGTQETQYF. As DNA, the CDR3 is TGTGCCAGCAGCCTCCGTGTGGGGCCGGGAACCCAAGAGACCCAGTACTTC.

This clonotype was detected many times. This chain uses TRBV7-9 with TRBJ2-7; D not resolved. The V and J ends lost 1 base and 0 bases respectively, with 10 bases between them. The CDR3 covers 15 residues. Germline CDR1 SEHNR, CDR2 FQNEAQ (reference sequence). CDR3 in amino acids: CASSLGGVLSYEQYF. Written as DNA, the CDR3 is TGTGCCAGCAGCTTAGGTGGAGTACTCTCCTACGAGCAGTACTTC.

V is TRBV5-1 and J is TRBJ1-1; 9 bases map to TRBD1. Germline CDR1 reads SGHRS; CDR2 reads YFSETQ. V gave up 4 bases and J gave up 0 bases; unmatched junction bases: 4. The CDR3 is 15 residues long. The CDR3 bases are TGCGCCAGCAGCGTCAACAGGGGGCTGAACACTGAAGCTTTCTTT. Its translation: CASSVNRGLNTEAFF.

The CDR3, as DNA: TGCGCCAGCAGCTCGGACATGGCCTACGAGCAGTACTTC. It codes for CASSSDMAYEQYF. The rearrangement uses TRBV5-1 and TRBJ2-7; possibly TRBD1 for D (5 bases). Germline CDR1 is SGHRS and CDR2 is YFSETQ. The CDR3 is 13 residues long. The V gene lost 3 bases and the J gene lost 2 bases, with 9 bases spanning the gap. The full variable domain, rest sourced from reference TRBV5-1 and TRBJ2-7, is KAGVTQTPRYLIKTRGQQVTLSCSPISGHRSVSWYQQTPGQGLQFLFEYFSETQRNKGNFPGRFSGRQFSNSRSEMNVSTLELGDSALYLCASSSDMAYEQYFGPGTRLTVT.

Many counts were recorded for this clonotype. The rearrangement links TRBV6-1 to TRBJ2-7; TRBD2 aligns across 9 bases. V was pared by 8 bases and J by 2 bases, with 10 bases of the junction left unmatched. The CDR3 length is 15 residues. Per germline, CDR1 MNHNS and CDR2 SASEGT. CDR3 in DNA: TGTGCCAGCGGAAAGGGGCTAGCGGGAACCTACGAGCAGTACTTC. Translation: CASGKGLAGTYEQYF.

There are many counts of this clonotype. The genes are TRBV5-1 and TRBJ2-7; D gene uncertain. Trimming stripped 0 bases from V and 7 bases from J, with 11 bases between. Germline values: CDR1 SGHRS, CDR2 YFSETQ. The CDR3 loop spans 13 amino acids. The CDR3 coding sequence is TGCGCCAGCAGCTTGGTCCCTTCTGGGGAGCAGTACTTC. Its protein product is CASSLVPSGEQYF.

This clonotype was found many times. The chain couples TRBV2 to TRBJ2-7; D call uncertain. Trimming removed 5 bases from V and 3 bases from J, with 8 bases in between. The CDR3 is 12 amino acids. The germline V gene encodes CDR1 SNHLY and CDR2 FYNNEI. The DNA for the CDR3 is TGTGCCAGCAGTACGCCCGTCTACGAGCAGTACTTC. Amino acid sequence: CASSTPVYEQYF.

J is TRBJ2-4 and V is TRBV3-1; 8 bases align to TRBD1. The CDR3 is 13 residues long. Germline CDR1 reads LGHDT; CDR2 reads YNNKEL (reference sequence). V shed 4 bases, J shed 14 bases, and the junction held 10 bases outside the gene matches. This chain's CDR3 is CASSLSSGDRKYF. The CDR3, as DNA: TGTGCCAGCAGCCTAAGTTCGGGGGACAGGAAGTACTTC.

The rearrangement joins TRBV29-1 to TRBJ2-3; tentative D call: TRBD2 (6 bases). The germline CDR1 and CDR2 sequences are SQVTM and ANQGSEA. The CDR3 spans 15 residues. Between the trimmed V and J ends, which lost 4 bases and 0 bases, there was a span of 14 bases. The CDR3 loop reads CSVGPGRLSTDTQYF. CDR3 in DNA: TGCAGCGTTGGGCCAGGGAGGCTTAGCACAGATACGCAGTATTTT.

This clonotype was observed a handful of times. This chain uses TRBV28 with TRBJ1-5; D gene ambiguous. V gave up 1 base and J gave up 6 bases, with 4 bases separating them. CDR1 MDHEN and CDR2 SYDVKM come from the germline V gene. The CDR3 consists of 12 residues. In nucleotides, the CDR3 is TGTGCCAGCAGTTTATACCCTCAGCCCCAGCATTTT. It yields the protein CASSLYPQPQHF.

This clonotype was counted only a few times. The chain employs TRBV27 and TRBJ2-6; D gene ambiguous. V lost 4 bases and J lost 3, with 10 bases in between. Germline CDR1 MNHEY, CDR2 SMNVEV (reference sequence). The CDR3 runs to 15 residues. The CDR3 region is CASSSPIRGANVLTF. Written as DNA, the CDR3 is TGTGCCAGCAGTTCTCCTATCCGTGGGGCCAACGTCCTGACTTTC.

This clonotype has a count of ten or more. V gene TRBV7-8 combines with J gene TRBJ2-3; D may be TRBD1 (7 bases). With 6 bases removed from V and 4 bases from J, the gap between germline ends came to 11 bases. The germline gives CDR1 SGHVS, CDR2 FQNEAQ. The CDR3 is 13 residues long. CDR3 region: CASRPGGPDTQYF. CDR3 coding DNA: TGTGCCAGCAGGCCAGGGGGGCCAGATACGCAGTATTTT.

The chain combines TRBV4-2 with TRBJ1-1, with D maybe TRBD1 (5 bases). The germline V and J ends were trimmed by 0 bases and 7 bases, with 9 bases remaining between them. Germline CDR1 and CDR2: LGHNA and YNFKEQ. This CDR3 comprises 13 residues. The DNA for the CDR3 is TGTGCCAGCAGCCAAGAAGACAGATATGAAGCTTTCTTT. Protein: CASSQEDRYEAFF.

V is TRBV11-1 and J is TRBJ2-6; D tentatively reads TRBD1 or TRBD2 (5 bases each). Germline V lookup: CDR1 SGHAT, CDR2 FQDESV (reference sequence). Trimming cost V 4 bases and J 2 bases, with 9 bases left between them. The CDR3 consists of 15 residues. The CDR3 protein is CASSSGSPGANVLTF. In DNA, the CDR3 is TGTGCCAGCAGCTCAGGGAGCCCTGGGGCCAACGTCCTGACTTTC.

The table lists this clonotype with many counts. The CDR3 reads CASSWLTGDEQYF. CDR3 coding DNA: TGCGCCAGCAGCTGGCTAACAGGGGACGAGCAGTACTTC. The chain has TRBV5-1 and TRBJ2-7, with TRBD1 matching over 7 bases. The CDR3 contains 13 residues. The V gene's germline CDR1 is SGHRS and CDR2 YFSETQ. The trim removed 3 bases at V and 5 bases at J, leaving 5 bases unmatched.

The chain's CDR3 is CASSSTGPYIHGQYF. The CDR3 bases are TGTGCCAGCAGTTCTACGGGACCATACATCCACGGGCAGTACTTC. This chain joins TRBV28 and TRBJ2-7; D tentatively fits TRBD1 or TRBD2 (5 bases each). Trimming shortened V by 4 bases and J by 9 bases, and 22 bases separated the two germline ends. Germline CDR1 is MDHEN and CDR2 is SYDVKM. This CDR3 is built from 15 residues.